These 9 T cell receptor beta chains came from one sample sequenced in a study of T cells in Graves' hyperthyroidism and ophthalmopathy. Researchers took RNA transcripts and amplified the TCR beta CDR3 regions from them. The HTBI primer set was used in a first-round RT-PCR of the TCR CDR3. TCRdb recomputed calls from the multiplex PCR reads with MiXCR, one row per CDR3 protein. Of approximately 380,000 distinct CDR3 sequences in the sample, over 13% were seen once. Sequences were obtained from blood. All receptors come from a man in his fifties or sixties with Graves' ophthalmopathy.

CDR3 sequence reads: CASSLKLAGGYNEQFF. Here the CDR3 DNA reads TGTGCCAGCAGCCTAAAACTAGCGGGAGGGTACAATGAGCAGTTCTTC. The V call is TRBV7-9, the J call TRBJ2-1, with 13 bases matching TRBD2. This CDR3 contains 16 residues. Germline V gene lookup returns CDR1 SEHNR and CDR2 FQNEAQ (reference sequence). J gave up 4 bases and V 5 bases, and 5 bases lay outside the gene matches.

This clonotype was observed at least ten times. The gene calls are TRBV30 and TRBJ2-7, with D perhaps TRBD2 (6 bases). Germline V gene sequence: CDR1 GTSNPN, CDR2 SVGIG (reference sequence). The CDR3 is made up of 11 amino acids. Deletions cut 5 bases from V and 4 bases from J, with 9 bases between. The CDR3 DNA is TGTGCCTGGGCTAGCGCGTACGAGCAGTACTTC. Translating it yields CAWASAYEQYF.

This clonotype was observed many times. The rearrangement links TRBV30 to TRBJ1-5; D not certain. The CDR3 length is 13 residues. Germline loops: CDR1 GTSNPN, CDR2 SVGIG (reference sequence). V was cut by 1 base and J by 6 bases, with 10 bases left in between. This CDR3 is CAWSDGNAQPQHF. Here the CDR3 DNA reads TGTGCCTGGAGTGACGGGAACGCTCAGCCCCAGCATTTT.

This clonotype occurred a few times. The chain joins TRBV30 to TRBJ2-2; D gene uncertain. The CDR3 sequence is 11 residues long. From germline, CDR1 is GTSNPN and CDR2 SVGIG (reference sequence). V was pared by 2 bases and J by 5 bases, with 3 bases between. This CDR3 is CAWSFTGELFF. Here the CDR3 DNA reads TGTGCCTGGAGTTTTACCGGGGAGCTGTTTTTT.

This clonotype was seen many times. The chain combines TRBV30 with TRBJ2-7, with D perhaps given as TRBD1 or TRBD2 (5 bases each). This CDR3 contains 14 residues. V gave up 0 bases and J gave up 5 bases, with 14 bases separating them. Germline CDR1 reads GTSNPN; CDR2 reads SVGIG (reference sequence). The CDR3 loop reads CAWSVEGIRHEQYF. As DNA, the CDR3 is TGTGCCTGGAGTGTAGAGGGGATTCGACACGAGCAGTACTTC. Full variable domain (rest looked up from reference TRBV30 and TRBJ2-7): SQTIHQWPATLVQPVGSPLSLECTVEGTSNPNLYWYRQAAGRGLQLLFYSVGIGQISSEVPQNLSASRPQDRQFILSSKKLLLSDSGFYLCAWSVEGIRHEQYFGPGTRLTVT.

In its sample, this clonotype was seen many times. V is TRBV12-5 and J is TRBJ2-4; 10 bases align to TRBD2. The CDR3 runs 16 residues. Per germline, CDR1 LGHNT and CDR2 FRNRAP. J lost 4 bases, V lost 1 base, and 4 bases had no gene match. CDR3 DNA sequence: TGTGCTAGTGGTTTGGGGTCACTAGCGGGGAAAAACATTCAGTACTTC. Translating gives CASGLGSLAGKNIQYF.

The gene calls are TRBV5-1 and TRBJ2-2, with D possibly being TRBD1 or TRBD2 (6 bases each). V was clipped by 4 bases and J by 2 bases, with 12 bases between them. The CDR3 covers 15 residues. Per germline, CDR1 SGHRS and CDR2 YFSETQ. CDR3 residues: CASSRGRQNTGELFF. CDR3 nucleotide sequence: TGCGCCAGCAGCAGGGGGAGGCAAAACACCGGGGAGCTGTTTTTT.

The chain combines TRBV14 with TRBJ2-5, with 7 positions matching TRBD2. The CDR3 is 17 amino acids. V lost 0 bases, J lost 3 bases, and 10 bases stayed unmatched. Looked up from germline, CDR1 is SGHDN and CDR2 is FVKESK. CDR3: CASSQDLGGSTKETQYF. Here the CDR3 DNA reads TGTGCCAGCAGCCAAGATTTAGGCGGGAGCACGAAAGAGACCCAGTACTTC.

V is TRBV7-9 and J is TRBJ2-3, with TRBD2 matching 8 bases. CDR1 is SEHNR, CDR2 FQNEAQ, per germline (reference sequence). CDR3 length equals 13 residues. Unmatched junction bases numbered 2, after V lost 4 bases and J lost 5 bases. The CDR3, as DNA: TGTGCCAGCAGCTCGACTAGCGTAGATACGCAGTATTTT. Protein product: CASSSTSVDTQYF.